The 3 T cell receptor beta chains presented below share a single source sample, sequenced in a study of blood T cell repertoires in COVID-19. This table comes from immunoSEQ multiplex PCR, and its TCRdb copy is limited to in-frame clones, with some not included. The sample holds more than 350,000 clones, 88% seen once. Sequenced material: PBMCs or T cells enriched from blood (not recorded which). All receptors come from a woman between 18 and 29 years old who had been exposed to COVID-19.

This chain connects TRBV5-1 to TRBJ1-1, with a weak D call TRBD1 (6 bases). The germline CDR1 and CDR2 sequences are SGHRS and YFSETQ. Trimming shortened V by 4 bases and J by 4 bases, and 14 bases separated the two germline ends. This CDR3 spans 14 amino acids. The CDR3 reads CASSRQDRGTEAFF. The CDR3 coding sequence is TGCGCCAGCAGCCGACAGGATCGAGGCACTGAAGCTTTCTTT.

The chain has TRBV3-1 (or the pseudogene TRBV3-2) and TRBJ1-1; D call uncertain. The germline CDR1 and CDR2 sequences are LGHDT and YNNKEL (reference sequence). This CDR3 region has 14 residues. The V end lost 1 base, the J end lost 1 base, and 7 bases lay between the germline ends. CDR3 sequence (DNA): TGTGCCAGCAGCCAAGGGCCTCCGAACACTGAAGCTTTCTTT. Amino acid sequence: CASSQGPPNTEAFF.

This chain uses TRBV27 with TRBJ1-6; TRBD1 is a possible D gene (5 bases). This CDR3 is built from 14 residues. V was shortened by 2 bases and J by 8 bases, with 10 bases between the two germline ends. Germline V CDR1 and CDR2: MNHEY, SMNVEV (reference sequence). CDR3: CASSLGGGYSPLHF. The DNA for the CDR3 is TGTGCCAGCAGTTTAGGCGGGGGTTATTCACCCCTCCACTTT.